These 23 T cell receptor beta chains came from one sample sequenced in a study of patients and donors after allogeneic stem cell transplantation. Each CDR3 protein is one row after TCRdb ran MiXCR on the RT-PCR reads. In the table there are hundreds of thousands of distinct CDR3 sequences, roughly 17% of which are singletons. The material sequenced was blood, either unsorted or a sorted T cell fraction (not recorded which). These TCRs come from a human donor who was either an allogeneic HSCT recipient or a stem cell or donor lymphocyte infusion donor (not recorded which). It is not recorded whose cells these are; they may come from a transplant donor.

This clonotype was detected many times. This chain uses TRBV21-1 with TRBJ2-2; the DNA was not compared with TRBD2, the D call given in the table. TRBV21-1 is designated a pseudogene. The CDR3 spans 15 residues. The CDR3 reads CASTPVGLAGGELFF. The CDR3 DNA reads TGTGCCAGCACCCCTGTTGGACTAGCTGGCGGGGAGCTGTTTTTT.

V is TRBV6-2 or TRBV6-3 and J is TRBJ2-1; D unresolved. CDR1 MNHEY and CDR2 SVGEGT come from the germline V gene. The CDR3 contains 13 residues. Trimming took off 0 bases at V and 7 bases at J, with 7 bases between the two ends. The CDR3 spells CASSYSTLNEQFF. In DNA form, the CDR3 reads TGTGCCAGCAGTTACTCCACGCTAAATGAGCAGTTCTTC.

In this sample, this clonotype turned up a few times. The rearrangement joins TRBV2 to TRBJ2-2; D may correspond to TRBD1 or TRBD2 (5 bases each). The V gene lost 6 bases and the J gene lost 7 bases, with 15 bases spanning the gap. Germline V gene sequence: CDR1 SNHLY, CDR2 FYNNEI. CDR3 length equals 14 residues. The CDR3 nucleotides read TGTGCCAGCAGGGAGGAGACAGTAGACGGGGAGCTGTTTTTT. Protein product: CASREETVDGELFF. Full variable domain (outside the CDR3, taken from reference TRBV2 and TRBJ2-2): EPEVTQTPSHQVTQMGQEVILRCVPISNHLYFYWYRQILGQKVEFLVSFYNNEISEKSEIFDDQFSVERPDGSNFTLKIRSTKLEDSAMYFCASREETVDGELFFGEGSRLTVL.

The chain links TRBV4-3 to TRBJ2-3; tentative D call: TRBD2 (5 bases). Germline assignment: CDR1 LGHNA and CDR2 YSLEER. CDR3 length: 17 residues. Trimming took 0 bases from V and 1 from J, leaving 14 bases between them. This CDR3 is CASSQEMGMGGTDTQYF. In nucleotides, the CDR3 is TGCGCCAGCAGCCAAGAAATGGGGATGGGAGGCACAGATACGCAGTATTTT.

This clonotype has more than one count but fewer than ten. The genes are TRBV12-3 or TRBV12-4 and TRBJ1-3; no definite D call. Trimming stripped 6 bases from V and 0 bases from J, with 9 bases between. CDR3 length equals 14 residues. DNA of the CDR3: TGTGCCAGCAGCCCCCGGAACTCTGGAAACACCATATATTTT. It encodes CASSPRNSGNTIYF.

This clonotype was counted many times. In nucleotides, the CDR3 is TGTGCCAGCAGCGAGACAGGGGGTATGAACACTGAAGCTTTCTTT. This codes for CASSETGGMNTEAFF. The genes are TRBV12-3 or TRBV12-4 and TRBJ1-1; 9 nucleotides agree with TRBD1. The CDR3 covers 15 residues. V was clipped by 6 bases and J by 0 bases; unmatched bases: 5.

This clonotype was picked up many times. V and J are TRBV4-3 and TRBJ2-5; D gene ambiguous. Trimming pared 3 bases from V and 3 bases from J, leaving 8 bases between. There are 13 residues in the CDR3. Germline V lookup: CDR1 LGHNA, CDR2 YSLEER. The CDR3 spells CASSQYKEETQYF. CDR3 in DNA: TGCGCCAGCAGCCAGTATAAAGAAGAGACCCAGTACTTC.

This clonotype occurred a few times. V gene TRBV4-1 combines with J gene TRBJ2-7; TRBD2 is a possible D gene (6 bases). The length of the CDR3 is 15 residues. Germline V gene sequence: CDR1 MGHRA, CDR2 YSYEKL. Trimming shortened V by 0 bases and J by 4 bases, and 13 bases separated the two germline ends. Written as DNA, the CDR3 is TGCGCCAGCAGCCAAGATATGGCGGGAAGATACGAGCAGTACTTC. Translating gives CASSQDMAGRYEQYF.

This clonotype has at least ten counts. The chain combines TRBV20-1 with TRBJ2-1; no clear D. CDR3 length: 15 residues. CDR1 DFQATT and CDR2 SNEGSKA come from the germline V gene (reference sequence). The germline V and J ends were trimmed by 1 base and 0 bases, with 10 bases remaining between them. The CDR3 DNA reads TGCAGTGCTAGAGGGGTGGGGTACTCCTACAATGAGCAGTTCTTC. Protein: CSARGVGYSYNEQFF.

The J gene is TRBJ1-2, the V gene TRBV12-3 or TRBV12-4, with 7 bases that match TRBD1. Unmatched junction bases numbered 6, after V lost 1 base and J lost 4 bases. This CDR3 comprises 15 residues. CDR3 DNA sequence: TGTGCCAGCAGTTTAGGAGGGACAGTAACCTATGGCTACACCTTC. Translating gives CASSLGGTVTYGYTF.

The chain is built from TRBV5-1 and TRBJ1-2; TRBD1 might be the D (6 bases). The CDR3 has 15 amino acids. V lost 4 bases to trimming and J lost 8 bases, with 21 bases between them. The germline V gene has CDR1 SGHRS and CDR2 YFSETQ. The CDR3 here is CASSVQSGVKGGYTF. The CDR3 bases are TGCGCCAGCAGCGTCCAGTCAGGGGTGAAGGGAGGCTACACCTTC.

The chain carries TRBV28 and TRBJ1-2; weak D call: TRBD1 (5 bases). CDR1 and CDR2 from the germline V gene are MDHEN and SYDVKM. Trimming pared 6 bases from V and 1 base from J, leaving 9 bases between. The CDR3 is 13 residues long. CDR3 residues: CASSLTDNYGYTF. The DNA of the CDR3 is TGTGCCAGCAGCCTGACAGATAACTATGGCTACACCTTC.

The sample holds a few counts of this clonotype. The J gene is TRBJ2-5, the V gene TRBV19; weak D call: TRBD1 (6 bases). Germline V gene sequence: CDR1 LNHDA, CDR2 SQIVND (reference sequence). This CDR3 has 14 amino acids. V was shortened by 3 bases and J by 3 bases, with 11 bases between the two germline ends. CDR3 in amino acids: CASSIGQKKETQYF. The CDR3 region has the DNA TGTGCCAGTAGTATCGGACAGAAGAAAGAGACCCAGTACTTC.

There are a few counts of this clonotype. The chain has TRBV25-1 and TRBJ1-1; D is perhaps TRBD1 (6 bases). This CDR3 comprises 14 residues. With 7 bases removed from V and 6 bases from J, the gap between germline ends came to 18 bases. Germline loops: CDR1 MGHDK, CDR2 SYGVNS. The chain's CDR3 is CASTTVGGAAEAFF. For the CDR3, the DNA is TGTGCCAGCACTACAGTTGGGGGCGCGGCTGAAGCTTTCTTT.

The chain employs TRBV3-1 and TRBJ1-6, with D perhaps TRBD1 (5 bases). The CDR3 is 14 amino acids. In germline, CDR1 is LGHDT, CDR2 YNNKEL (reference sequence). Trimming left V 1 base short and J 10 bases short, with 11 bases between. CDR3 protein: CASSQGRGGSPLHF. The CDR3, as DNA: TGTGCCAGCAGCCAAGGGAGGGGAGGCTCACCCCTCCACTTT.

This clonotype came up a few times. V and J are TRBV29-1 and TRBJ1-2; D call uncertain. This CDR3 has 13 amino acids. The V and J ends lost 3 bases and 1 base respectively, with 9 bases between them. Germline values: CDR1 SQVTM, CDR2 ANQGSEA. CDR3 sequence (DNA): TGCAGCGTTGATCGCACTCTTAACTATGGCTACACCTTC. Its protein product is CSVDRTLNYGYTF.

The V call is TRBV6-1, the J call TRBJ2-2, with 7 nucleotides matching TRBD1. The V gene's germline CDR1 is MNHNS and CDR2 SASEGT. J lost 7 bases, V lost 3 bases, and 5 bases had no gene match. The CDR3 length is 14 residues. The CDR3 nucleotides are TGTGCCAGCAGTGAGGCAGGGGGTCTCGGGGAGCTGTTTTTT. Protein: CASSEAGGLGELFF.

This chain connects TRBV5-6 to TRBJ2-5; TRBD1 matches 11 bases. This CDR3 is 16 amino acids long. Germline CDR1 and CDR2: SGHDT and YYEEEE. Unmatched junction bases numbered 9, after V lost 3 bases and J lost 5 bases. DNA of the CDR3: TGTGCCAGCAGCTCCCACCGGGACAGGGGGTGGGAGACCCAGTACTTC. This encodes CASSSHRDRGWETQYF.

The CDR3 protein is CSALFTSEQYF. Here the CDR3 DNA reads TGCAGTGCTCTCTTTACTAGCGAGCAGTACTTC. This chain uses TRBV20-1 with TRBJ2-7; perhaps TRBD2 as D (5 bases). Trimming left V 5 bases short and J 6 bases short, with 11 bases between. The germline V gene has CDR1 DFQATT and CDR2 SNEGSKA (reference sequence). This CDR3 is 11 amino acids long.

This clonotype was recorded a few times. The chain employs TRBV4-1 and TRBJ2-1; 10 positions agree with TRBD1. Germline assignment: CDR1 MGHRA and CDR2 YSYEKL. Unmatched junction bases numbered 4, after V lost 2 bases and J lost 3 bases. CDR3 length: 16 residues. This chain's CDR3 is CASSQTGTGVYNEQFF. CDR3 in DNA: TGCGCCAGCAGCCAAACCGGGACAGGGGTCTACAATGAGCAGTTCTTC.

This clonotype came up many times. This sequence joins TRBV20-1 and TRBJ1-5; D remains unclear. Germline V gives CDR1 DFQATT, CDR2 SNEGSKA (reference sequence). V was clipped by 6 bases and J by 0 bases, with 9 bases between them. The CDR3 contains 13 residues. The CDR3 nucleotides read TGCAGTGCCGTGACGGATAGCAATCAGCCCCAGCATTTT. Protein sequence: CSAVTDSNQPQHF.

V usage is TRBV10-3 and J usage is TRBJ1-3; D may be TRBD1 (6 bases). CDR1 ENHRY and CDR2 SYGVKD come from the germline V gene. CDR3 length: 15 amino acids. V dropped 8 bases and J dropped 2 bases, with 16 bases sitting between them. The CDR3 DNA reads as TGTGCCATCTCACATCAACAGGGTGCTGGAAACACCATATATTTT. Translating it yields CAISHQQGAGNTIYF.

This clonotype was picked up a small number of times. The CDR3 protein is CASSSTRQVPSNQPQHF. The CDR3 DNA sequence: TGTGCCAGCAGCTCCACACGACAGGTCCCTAGCAATCAGCCCCAGCATTTT. The gene calls are TRBV5-6 and TRBJ1-5; a possible D gene is TRBD1 (6 bases). CDR1 is SGHDT, CDR2 YYEEEE, per germline. The CDR3 has 17 residues. V was trimmed by 3 bases and J by 0 bases, leaving 16 bases between them.